The rows below give T cell receptor beta chains drawn from one sample of a study of neurological immune-mediated disorders. A single record per CDR3 protein comes from TCRdb applying MiXCR to the 5' RACE reads. The data show 53,000 or so distinct CDR3 sequences, more than 7% seen once. Material for sequencing was PBMCs. These receptors were obtained from a woman between 40 and 55 years old in good health. Each CDR3 is given with its conserved first and last residue. A D gene is named only where the DNA matches it firmly. Size is stated for part of the rows, as once, few or many counts, or as a class when the clone is expanded.

V	J	size	D	CDR3	DNA
TRBV25-1	TRBJ2-5	many	.	CASKSGDTRLETQYF	TGTGCCAGCAAATCGGGGGACACTAGACTTGAGACCCAGTACTTC
TRBV14	TRBJ2-7	many	.	CASRTSRSNEQYF	TGTGCCAGCAGGACGAGTAGGTCAAACGAGCAGTACTTC
TRBV5-1	TRBJ2-3	many	TRBD2	CASSWPLAGDTDTQYF	TGCGCCAGCAGCTGGCCTCTAGCGGGAGACACAGATACGCAGTATTTT
TRBV5-1	TRBJ2-7	many	TRBD2	CASRGGSYEQYF	TGCGCCAGCAGGGGAGGGTCCTACGAGCAGTACTTC
TRBV10-3	TRBJ2-7	many	.	CAISEETRGLAYEQYF	TGTGCCATCAGTGAGGAAACTAGGGGCCTAGCCTACGAGCAGTACTTC
TRBV24-1	TRBJ2-2	many	TRBD2	CATSDWTSGRTGELFF	TGTGCCACCAGTGATTGGACTAGCGGGAGGACCGGGGAGCTGTTTTTT
TRBV6-5	TRBJ2-7	many	TRBD2	CATRDYSYEQYF	TGTGCCACCAGGGACTACTCCTACGAGCAGTACTTC
TRBV7-2	TRBJ1-2	many	.	CASSPPGGGGYTF	TGTGCCAGCAGCCCCCCCGGGGGGGGTGGCTACACCTTC
TRBV6-5	TRBJ2-7	many	TRBD1	CASTNTGALGEQYF	TGTGCCAGCACCAACACAGGGGCCTTGGGCGAGCAGTACTTC
TRBV5-1	TRBJ2-5	many	.	CASSFGHPQETQYF	TGCGCCAGCAGCTTCGGACACCCCCAAGAGACCCAGTACTTC
TRBV20-1	TRBJ2-7	few	.	CSAIPGTRPYEQYF	TGCAGTGCTATCCCCGGGACCCGTCCCTACGAGCAGTACTTC
TRBV3-1	TRBJ1-1	many	.	CASSQSSGTFSEAFF	TGTGCCAGCAGCCAAAGTTCTGGGACATTTTCTGAAGCTTTCTTT
TRBV27	TRBJ2-4	many	.	CASSSLTTEAKNIQYF	TGTGCCAGCAGTTCTCTAACGACAGAAGCCAAAAACATTCAGTACTTC
TRBV12-3/TRBV12-4	TRBJ2-1	.	TRBD1	CASSSHEGAYNEKFF	TGTGCCAGCAGCTCCCATGAGGGGGCCTACAATGAGAAGTTCTTC
TRBV4-3	TRBJ2-5	many	TRBD1	CASSHRQGPGETQYF	TGCGCCAGCAGCCATAGACAGGGGCCGGGGGAGACCCAGTACTTC
TRBV18	TRBJ2-1	many	TRBD2	CASSWPGTSLGNEQFF	TGTGCCAGCTCGTGGCCCGGGACTAGCCTGGGCAATGAGCAGTTCTTC
TRBV25-1	TRBJ2-6	many	.	CASSDFSSGANVLTF	TGTGCCAGCAGTGATTTCAGCTCTGGGGCCAACGTCCTGACTTTC
TRBV6-2/TRBV6-3	TRBJ2-1	many	.	CASSLGLEPNNEQFF	TGTGCCAGCAGTTTGGGACTCGAACCCAACAATGAGCAGTTCTTC
TRBV4-3	TRBJ2-1	many	.	CASSLPPVGGPRNEQFF	TGCGCCAGCAGCCTACCCCCGGTTGGAGGGCCAAGGAATGAGCAGTTCTTC
TRBV29-1	TRBJ2-3	many	.	CSVPGTVTDTQYF	TGCAGCGTTCCAGGGACGGTCACAGATACGCAGTATTTT
TRBV5-1	TRBJ2-7	many	.	CASTRGTGVGNEQYF	TGCGCCAGCACCCGGGGCACGGGAGTCGGAAACGAGCAGTACTTC
TRBV2	TRBJ2-7	many	TRBD1	CASSGQGAGEQYF	TGTGCCAGCAGTGGACAGGGGGCTGGCGAGCAGTACTTC
TRBV20-1	TRBJ2-7	many	TRBD1	CSARPSQGAGEQYF	TGCAGTGCCCGTCCCTCCCAGGGGGCCGGCGAGCAGTACTTC
TRBV5-1	TRBJ2-7	many	.	CASSLETGSVHEQYF	TGCGCCAGCAGCTTGGAAACAGGGAGCGTCCACGAGCAGTACTTC
TRBV20-1	TRBJ2-6	many	.	CSARDLRQVFSGANVLTF	TGCAGTGCTAGAGATCTTAGACAGGTCTTCTCTGGGGCCAACGTCCTGACTTTC
TRBV7-2	TRBJ1-2	many	.	CASSLDQNYGYTF	TGTGCCAGCAGCTTAGACCAGAACTATGGCTACACCTTC
TRBV4-2	TRBJ2-1	.	.	CASSQEGTRNNEQFF	TGTGCCAGCAGCCAAGAGGGGACGAGGAACAATGAGCAGTTCTTC
TRBV7-3	TRBJ2-1	many	TRBD1	CASKTGPDYNEQFF	TGTGCCAGCAAGACAGGGCCGGACTACAATGAGCAGTTCTTC
TRBV25-1	TRBJ1-2	few	TRBD1	CASSGRDSERHYGYTF	TGTGCCAGCAGTGGCCGGGACAGCGAGCGTCACTATGGCTACACCTTC
TRBV7-2	TRBJ1-5	many	.	CASSQTGRGQPQHF	TGTGCCAGCAGCCAAACAGGGAGGGGACAGCCCCAGCATTTT
TRBV18	TRBJ1-1	.	.	CASSPRGDTEAFF	TGTGCCAGCTCACCACGGGGGGACACTGAAGCTTTCTTT
TRBV29-1	TRBJ1-4	many	.	CSVNGRGGEKLFF	TGCAGCGTCAACGGGCGGGGAGGGGAAAAACTGTTTTTT
TRBV5-6	TRBJ2-5	many	TRBD1	CASSSRQTGRQETQYF	TGTGCCAGCAGCTCCAGACAGACAGGGAGACAAGAGACCCAGTACTTC
TRBV27	TRBJ2-5	.	.	CASSFYSPPLGQETQYF	TGTGCCAGCAGTTTTTATTCGCCCCCCCTAGGCCAAGAGACCCAGTACTTC
TRBV7-8	TRBJ2-3	.	.	CASSLSGQGTDTQYF	TGTGCCAGCAGCTTATCTGGGCAGGGCACAGATACGCAGTATTTT
TRBV6-4	TRBJ2-1	many	TRBD2	CASSPSGGSDEQFF	TGTGCCAGCTCTCCCTCGGGAGGATCCGATGAGCAGTTCTTC
TRBV15	TRBJ2-7	few	.	CATGQRSSYEQYF	TGTGCCACCGGGCAGCGAAGCTCCTACGAGCAGTACTTC
TRBV6-2/TRBV6-3	TRBJ2-3	many	.	CASSPGLSSTDTQYF	TGTGCCAGCAGTCCTGGCCTTTCGAGCACAGATACGCAGTATTTT
TRBV20-1	TRBJ2-1	many	TRBD1	CSANDVRDSSYNEQFF	TGCAGTGCTAATGACGTCCGGGACAGCTCCTACAATGAGCAGTTCTTC
TRBV5-1	TRBJ1-1	many	TRBD1	CASSLLVTGKNTEAFF	TGCGCCAGCAGCTTGCTCGTGACAGGGAAGAACACTGAAGCTTTCTTT
TRBV6-6	TRBJ2-3	many	TRBD2	CASSPPLAGGGTDTQYF	TGTGCCAGCAGTCCCCCCCTAGCGGGAGGAGGCACAGATACGCAGTATTTT